This TCR beta chain is from a study of T cells in tumors after PD-1 blockade (dated by TCRdb to about 2019). Background for the entire study: Patients with prior checkpoint blockade, systemic immunosuppressant use, or recent radiotherapy or other anti-cancer therapy within 4 weeks were excluded. To compare clonotypes in blood and tumor, bulk TCR sequencing was done on about 9 peripheral blood samples taken from a handful of patients. Pembrolizumab 200 mg every 3 weeks or cemiplimab 350 mg every 2 weeks was administered to patients. Paired single-cell RNA and TCR sequencing was performed on site-matched tumors from BCC or SCC patients before and after anti-PD-1 therapy. Ongoing daily vismodegib 150 mg was also given to a subset of patients during anti-PD-1 treatment. RECIST version 1.1 was the standard used to evaluate clinical response. On average, peripheral blood samples had roughly 120,000 TCR templates (range roughly 24,000-280,000) and roughly 35,000 unique clonotypes.

Regarding this clone: Its binding antigen is unknown. It has no much larger one-base neighbor in the sample; base qualities were not kept.

The time point label corresponds to: before anti-PD-1 therapy. Genomic DNA extracted from tumor biopsies or peripheral blood was used for bulk TCRbeta sequencing, with input ranging from 616 ng to 6,004 ng. Every patient was a poor candidate for surgical resection and had histologically proven advanced or metastatic basal or squamous cell carcinoma. The basal cell carcinoma cohort was made up of fewer than 14 patients, and bulk tumor TCR sequencing was performed for several of these patients. The CDR3 numbers 11 residues from cysteine through phenylalanine. The CDR3 DNA has 33 bases and is translated from base 1. According to the germline V gene, CDR1 reads SGHDT and CDR2 reads YYEEEE. V drops 4 bases and J drops 9 bases, leaving 8 bases in between. Deep TCRbeta sequencing was performed with the immunoSEQ platform. As for the authors' bioinformatics: Only productive rearrangements were exported from the immunoSEQ Analyzer for downstream analysis. T cell phenotypes were assigned to bulk TCRbeta clonotypes by matching to single-cell RNA+TCR-seq clones sharing the same TCRbeta sequence. Tumor enrichment of a clone was calculated by dividing the clone's tumor frequency by the clone's PBMC frequency, both taken from bulk TCR sequencing. GLIPH was used to group TCRs into specificity groups, clusters of distinct TCRs likely recognizing common antigens via shared CDR3 motifs. TCRdb stores this immuneACCESS table with in-frame sequences only. Part of the clones is absent; in the studies checked, under half of the shortfall reflects unresolved V genes, and no reason is known for the rest. V, J and clone size were drawn from that table, and D and trimming were deduced from the DNA. This sample comprises tens of thousands of clones, roughly 73% of them detected only once. Of the sample, roughly 25% is held by the ten largest clones.

What the work shows at the level of the full study, not this receptor alone: Around 42% of TCR clonotypes from the tumor were detected in blood, and certain novel exhausted tumor clones were present in blood collected before treatment, which suggests recruitment from the periphery. The source of novel T cell clones was not identified and could include lymphoid organs or rare unexpanded clones within the tumor or its periphery.

This chain is built from TRBV5-6 and TRBJ2-1; the D gene cannot be named for sure. Sequences were derived from PBMCs, sampled before anti-PD-1 treatment. This clonotype was sampled from a human donor with basal cell carcinoma. The CDR3 region: CASSDDFEQFF. The nucleotide sequence reads TGTGCCAGCAGCGACGATTTTGAGCAGTTCTTC. Here the CDR3 is joined to the reference TRBV5-6 and TRBJ2-1 genes, and the full variable domain is: DAGVTQSPTHLIKTRGQQVTLRCSPKSGHDTVSWYQQALGQGPQFIFQYYEEEERQRGNFPDRFSGHQFPNYSSELNVNALLLGDSALYLCASSDDFEQFFGPGTRLTVL.